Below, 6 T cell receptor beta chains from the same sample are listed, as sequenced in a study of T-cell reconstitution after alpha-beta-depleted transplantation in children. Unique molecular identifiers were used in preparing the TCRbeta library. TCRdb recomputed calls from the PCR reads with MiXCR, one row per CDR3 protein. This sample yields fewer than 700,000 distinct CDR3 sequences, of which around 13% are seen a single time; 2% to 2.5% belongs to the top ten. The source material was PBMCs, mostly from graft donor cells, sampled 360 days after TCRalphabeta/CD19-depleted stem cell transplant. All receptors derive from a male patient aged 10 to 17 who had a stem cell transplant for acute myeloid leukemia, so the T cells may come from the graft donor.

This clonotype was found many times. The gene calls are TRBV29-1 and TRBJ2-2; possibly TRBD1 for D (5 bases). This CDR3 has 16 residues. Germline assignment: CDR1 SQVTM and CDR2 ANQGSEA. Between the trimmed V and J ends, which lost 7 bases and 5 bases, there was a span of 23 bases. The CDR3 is CSGYRPSYRNTGELFF. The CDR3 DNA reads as TGCAGCGGCTACAGGCCATCATATCGGAATACCGGGGAGCTGTTTTTT.

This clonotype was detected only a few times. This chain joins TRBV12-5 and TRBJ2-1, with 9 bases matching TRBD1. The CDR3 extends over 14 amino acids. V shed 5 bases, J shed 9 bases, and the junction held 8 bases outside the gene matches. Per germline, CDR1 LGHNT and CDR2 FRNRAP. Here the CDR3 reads CASGRDREGGEQFF. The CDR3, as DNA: TGTGCTAGTGGTCGGGACAGGGAGGGTGGTGAGCAGTTCTTC. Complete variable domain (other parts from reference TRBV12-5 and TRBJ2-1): DARVTQTPRHKVTEMGQEVTMRCQPILGHNTVFWYRQTMMQGLELLAYFRNRAPLDDSGMPKDRFSAEMPDATLATLKIQPSEPRDSAVYFCASGRDREGGEQFFGPGTRLTVL.

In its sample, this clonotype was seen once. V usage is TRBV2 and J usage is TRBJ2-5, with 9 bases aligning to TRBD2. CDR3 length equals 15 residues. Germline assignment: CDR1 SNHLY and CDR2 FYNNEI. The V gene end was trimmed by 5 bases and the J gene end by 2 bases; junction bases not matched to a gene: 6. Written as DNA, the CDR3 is TGTGCCAGCAGTACCATAGCGGGAGAGCAAGAGACCCAGTACTTC. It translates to CASSTIAGEQETQYF.

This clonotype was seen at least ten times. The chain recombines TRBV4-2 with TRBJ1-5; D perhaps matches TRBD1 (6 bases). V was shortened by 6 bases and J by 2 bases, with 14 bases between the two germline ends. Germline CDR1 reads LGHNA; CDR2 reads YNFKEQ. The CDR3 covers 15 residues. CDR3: CASREGGPGNQPQHF. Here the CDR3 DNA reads TGTGCCAGCAGAGAAGGGGGGCCCGGCAATCAGCCCCAGCATTTT.

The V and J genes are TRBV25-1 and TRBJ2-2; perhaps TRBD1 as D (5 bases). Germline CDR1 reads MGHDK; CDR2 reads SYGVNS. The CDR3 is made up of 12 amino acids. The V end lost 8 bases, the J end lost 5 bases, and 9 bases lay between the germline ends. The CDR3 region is CASGKGTGELFF. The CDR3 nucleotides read TGTGCCAGCGGGAAGGGGACCGGGGAGCTGTTTTTT.

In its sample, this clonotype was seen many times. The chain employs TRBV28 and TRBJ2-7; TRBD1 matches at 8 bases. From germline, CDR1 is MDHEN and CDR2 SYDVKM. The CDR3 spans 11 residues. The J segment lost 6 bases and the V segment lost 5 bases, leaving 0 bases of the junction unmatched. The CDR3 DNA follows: TGTGCCAGCAGTGACAGGGGCGAGCAGTACTTC. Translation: CASSDRGEQYF.